The T cell receptor (beta chain) described here comes from a study of Tregs in tolerant kidney transplant recipients. Whole-study results and caveats: This study did not directly address biological reproducibility. Activated donor B cell expansion appeared to reveal the most relevant donor-specific TCRbeta repertoire.

Sequenced by immunoSEQ multiplex PCR; TCRdb stores in-frame clones only, minus some. Recorded for this sample: more than 10,000 clones. Mixed chimerism was transient after nonmyeloablative marrow transplants from related graft donors. The V and J ends lost 5 bases and 2 bases respectively, with 16 bases between them. CDR3 size: 14 residues. Germline assignment: CDR1 DFQATT and CDR2 SNEGSKA (reference sequence). Comment on this clone: What it recognizes is unknown. The read ends 3 residues before the CDR3 terminus; that terminus is restored from the germline J gene.

The chain links TRBV20-1 to TRBJ2-7, with D hard to call. The TCR sequence derives from a human patient who received a combined kidney and bone marrow transplant. Some of the T cells may derive from the graft donor. This specimen was CD8+ T cells from blood (PBMCs), taken 24 months after the transplant. Partial CDR3 DNA: TGCAGTGCTCCCCACAAATACCGAGCCTACGAG. Amino acids: CSAPHKYRAYE. The full CDR3 sequence reads CSAPHKYRAYEQYF.